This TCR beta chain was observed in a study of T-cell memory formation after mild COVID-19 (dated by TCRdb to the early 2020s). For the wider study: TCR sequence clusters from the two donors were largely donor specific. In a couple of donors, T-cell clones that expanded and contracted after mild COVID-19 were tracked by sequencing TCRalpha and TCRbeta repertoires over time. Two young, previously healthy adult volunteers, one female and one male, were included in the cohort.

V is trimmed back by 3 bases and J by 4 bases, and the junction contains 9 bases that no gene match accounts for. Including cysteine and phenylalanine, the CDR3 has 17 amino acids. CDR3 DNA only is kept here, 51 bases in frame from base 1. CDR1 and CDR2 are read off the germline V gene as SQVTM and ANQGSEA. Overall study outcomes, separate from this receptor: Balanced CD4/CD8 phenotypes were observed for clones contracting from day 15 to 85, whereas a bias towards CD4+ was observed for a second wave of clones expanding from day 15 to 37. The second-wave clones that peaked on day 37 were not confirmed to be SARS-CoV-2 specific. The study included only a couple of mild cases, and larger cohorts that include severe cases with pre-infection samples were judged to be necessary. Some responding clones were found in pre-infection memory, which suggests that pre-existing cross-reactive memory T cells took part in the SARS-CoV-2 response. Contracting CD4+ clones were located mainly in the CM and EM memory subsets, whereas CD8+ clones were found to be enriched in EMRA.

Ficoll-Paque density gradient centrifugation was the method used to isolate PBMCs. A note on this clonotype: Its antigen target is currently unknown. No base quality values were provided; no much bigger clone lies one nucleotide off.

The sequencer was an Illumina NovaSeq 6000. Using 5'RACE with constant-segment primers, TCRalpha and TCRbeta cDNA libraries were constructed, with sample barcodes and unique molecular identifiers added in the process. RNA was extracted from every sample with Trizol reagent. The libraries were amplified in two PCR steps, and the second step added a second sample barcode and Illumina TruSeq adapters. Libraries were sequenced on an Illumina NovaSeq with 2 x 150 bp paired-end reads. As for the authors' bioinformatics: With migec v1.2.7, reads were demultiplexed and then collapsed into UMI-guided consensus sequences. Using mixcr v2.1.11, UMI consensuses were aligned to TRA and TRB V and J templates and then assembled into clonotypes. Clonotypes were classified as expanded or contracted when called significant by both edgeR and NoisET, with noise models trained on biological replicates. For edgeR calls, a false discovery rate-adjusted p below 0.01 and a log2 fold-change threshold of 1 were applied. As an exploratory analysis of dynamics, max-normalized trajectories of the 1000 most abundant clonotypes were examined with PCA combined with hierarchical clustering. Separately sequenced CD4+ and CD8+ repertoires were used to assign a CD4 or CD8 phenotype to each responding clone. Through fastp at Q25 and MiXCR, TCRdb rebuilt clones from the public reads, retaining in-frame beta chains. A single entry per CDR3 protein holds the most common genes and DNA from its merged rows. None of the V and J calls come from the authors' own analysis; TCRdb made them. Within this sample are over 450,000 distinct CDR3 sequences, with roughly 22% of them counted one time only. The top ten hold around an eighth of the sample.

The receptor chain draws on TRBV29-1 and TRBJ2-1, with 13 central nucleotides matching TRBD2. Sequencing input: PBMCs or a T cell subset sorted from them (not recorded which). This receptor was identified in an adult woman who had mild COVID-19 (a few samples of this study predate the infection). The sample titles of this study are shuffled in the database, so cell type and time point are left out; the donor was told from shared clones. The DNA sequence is TGCAGCGTTGAGTCACTAGCGGGAGGGCCGGGGTACAATGAGCAGTTCTTC. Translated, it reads CSVESLAGGPGYNEQFF.